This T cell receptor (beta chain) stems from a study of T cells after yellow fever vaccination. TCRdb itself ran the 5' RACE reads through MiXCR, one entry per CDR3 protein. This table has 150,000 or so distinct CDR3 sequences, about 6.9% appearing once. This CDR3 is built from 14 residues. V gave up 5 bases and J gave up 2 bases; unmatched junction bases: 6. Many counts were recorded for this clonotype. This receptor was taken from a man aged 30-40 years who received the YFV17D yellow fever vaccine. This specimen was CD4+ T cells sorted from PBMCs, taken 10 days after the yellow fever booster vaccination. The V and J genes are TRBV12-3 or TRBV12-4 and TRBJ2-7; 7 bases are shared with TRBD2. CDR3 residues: CASSPTSLAYEQYF. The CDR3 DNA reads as TGTGCCAGCAGTCCGACTAGCCTGGCCTACGAGCAGTACTTC.